This T cell receptor (beta chain) stems from a study of blood T cells in healthy people across ages. Every sample gave at least 6 micrograms of total RNA when it was extracted. Trimming pared 7 bases from V and 5 bases from J, leaving 23 bases between. This CDR3 has 16 amino acids. The authors ran a second PCR of about 6 to 12 cycles using a sample-barcoded 5' primer and a J-beta primer mix. TCRdb analysed the 5' RACE reads with MiXCR anew, one entry per CDR3 protein. The table includes fewer than 1.5 million distinct CDR3 sequences, 42% detected once. This clonotype was obtained from a woman aged 18 to 35 in good health. The gene calls are TRBV12-3 or TRBV12-4 and TRBJ1-2; D is unresolved. Sequences were obtained from blood. The CDR3 here is CASIIRTRSAPYGYTF. CDR3 nucleotide sequence: TGTGCCAGCATCATTAGGACCCGATCGGCCCCTTATGGCTACACCTTC.